A selection of T cell receptor beta chains follows, all from one sample in a study of Tregs in tolerant kidney transplant recipients. The data were produced by immunoSEQ multiplex PCR, yet TCRdb's version contains in-frame clones alone and is incomplete. The sample has some 100,000 clones; around 94% are singletons. The sequenced sample consisted of CD4+ T cells from blood. These receptors all stem from a human donor in good health. Each CDR3 is given with its conserved first and last residue. The D gene is left open where the match is weak. Size is omitted from some rows. Given values are once, few, many or a class for expanded clones.

J gene | D gene | clone size | V gene | CDR3 DNA | CDR3 protein
TRBJ2-5 | TRBD1 | - | TRBV5-5 | TGTGCCAGCACCTGGACAGGGGTTGGCGAGACCCAGTACTTC | CASTWTGVGETQYF
TRBJ1-5 | - | - | TRBV5-1 | TGCGCCAGCAGCGCGGACCGCTGGGGGTCAGCCCAGCATTTT | CASSADRWGSAQHF
TRBJ1-6 | TRBD1 | - | TRBV10-3 | TGTGCCATCAGTGAGTACGGGGACAGAACCAATTCACCCCTCCACTTT | CAISEYGDRTNSPLHF
TRBJ2-7 | - | - | TRBV23-1 | TGCGCCAGCAGTCCAGGCGGTACCTACGAGCAGTACTTC | CASSPGGTYEQYF
TRBJ1-6 | TRBD1 | - | TRBV7-8 | TGTGCCAGCAGCGGCTCCGGACAGGAGAATTCACCCCTCCACTTT | CASSGSGQENSPLHF
TRBJ1-2 | - | - | TRBV4-2 | TGTGCCAGCAGCCAAGGGGCCCAAGGGAGTCGGGACGGCTACACCTTC | CASSQGAQGSRDGYTF
TRBJ1-5 | - | - | TRBV6-5 | TGTGCCAGCAGAAAAGCAGGGTCCAGCAATCAGCCCCAGCATTTT | CASRKAGSSNQPQHF
TRBJ1-1 | - | - | TRBV4-2 | TGTGCCAGCAGCCAAGGGACAGTAAACACTGAAGCTTTCTTT | CASSQGTVNTEAFF
TRBJ2-1 | TRBD1 | few | TRBV7-2 | TGTGCCAGCAGCTTAAGCTTTTCGGGGACAGGGGGTAATGAGCAGTTCTTC | CASSLSFSGTGGNEQFF
TRBJ2-3 | - | - | TRBV5-1 | TGCGCCAGCGGACTCTCGGGCGGAGAGGTTGCAGATACGCAGTATTTT | CASGLSGGEVADTQYF
TRBJ2-7 | TRBD1 | - | TRBV7-2 | TGTGCCAGCAGCTCTTGGGACAGGCCAACCTACGAGCAGTACTTC | CASSSWDRPTYEQYF
TRBJ1-2 | - | - | TRBV30 | TGTGCCTGGAGTGCGGGCACCGCCCCCTATGGCTACACCTTC | CAWSAGTAPYGYTF
TRBJ2-7 | - | - | TRBV6-4 | TGTGCCAGCAGTGACTCTCGTCCCAAGAGCTCCTACGAGCAGTACTTC | CASSDSRPKSSYEQYF
TRBJ2-5 | TRBD2 | - | TRBV4-2 | TGTGCCAGCAGCCAAGAGACGGGGGGGCCTATGAAAGAGACCCAGTACTTC | CASSQETGGPMKETQYF
TRBJ2-1 | - | - | TRBV5-1 | TGCGCCAGCAGCTCCCCGGGACGCAGCGATGAGCAGTTCTTC | CASSSPGRSDEQFF
TRBJ2-1 | TRBD1 | - | TRBV7-9 | TGTGCCAGCAGCTACAGGGGGGAATTTGGTGAGCAGTTCTTC | CASSYRGEFGEQFF
TRBJ2-5 | TRBD1 | once | TRBV5-1 | TGCGCCAGCAAAGGGACAGCCCAAGAGACCCAGTACTTC | CASKGTAQETQYF
TRBJ1-1 | - | - | TRBV2 | TGTGCCAGCAGTGGTAGGGGGGACACTGAAGCTTTCTTT | CASSGRGDTEAFF
TRBJ1-5 | - | - | TRBV6-1 | TGTGCCAGCACCTTGACAGGCCAGCCCCAGCATTTT | CASTLTGQPQHF
TRBJ2-6 | - | - | TRBV6-1 | TGTGCCATTTCGAGCTCTGGGGCCAACGTCCTGACTTTC | CAISSSGANVLTF
TRBJ1-1 | TRBD1 | - | TRBV19 | TGTGCCAGTTCGGACAGGGGGAGACTGAACACTGAAGCTTTCTTT | CASSDRGRLNTEAFF
TRBJ2-7 | - | - | TRBV11-2 | TGTGCCAGCAGCTTCGGTTGGTTGGGCGAGCAGTACTTC | CASSFGWLGEQYF
TRBJ2-1 | TRBD2 | - | TRBV5-4 | TGTGCCAGCAGCTGGAGCAGGACTAGCGGGGAAGGAGGGCAGTTCTTC | CASSWSRTSGEGGQFF
TRBJ1-2 | - | once | TRBV7-9 | TGTGCCAGCAGCCAAAACAGGGTTGAGTATGGCTACACCTTC | CASSQNRVEYGYTF
TRBJ1-2 | TRBD1 | - | TRBV2 | TGTGCCAGCAGGGGGGACAGGGGGACTGGCTACACCTTC | CASRGDRGTGYTF
TRBJ1-4 | - | - | TRBV25-1 | TGTGCCAGCAGGCAGACTAATGAAAAACTGTTTTTT | CASRQTNEKLFF
TRBJ2-1 | - | once | TRBV6-5 | TGCGCCAGCAGCTTGGTTGGGGCCCCTACCAATGAGCAGTTCTTC | CASSLVGAPTNEQFF
TRBJ2-5 | TRBD1 | once | TRBV18 | TGTGCCAGCTCACCAAGGACAGGACTGGGGGAGACCCAGTACTTC | CASSPRTGLGETQYF
TRBJ2-3 | - | - | TRBV29-1 | TGCAGCGGCCTAAGTGGGGATACGCAGTATTTT | CSGLSGDTQYF
TRBJ2-6 | - | - | TRBV19 | TGTGCCAGTAGTGACCGCCGTTGGTTTAGAGGGGACTCTGGGGCCAACGTCCTGACTTTC | CASSDRRWFRGDSGANVLTF
TRBJ1-5 | - | few | TRBV6-5 | TGTGCCAGCAGAGCCGGCGGGGGCAGCAATCAGCCCCAGCATTTT | CASRAGGGSNQPQHF
TRBJ2-3 | TRBD2 | - | TRBV4-1 | TGCGCCAGCAGCCAAAGCGGGAGATTCGATACGCAGTATTTT | CASSQSGRFDTQYF
TRBJ2-5 | - | - | TRBV19 | TGTGCCAGTAGTCTCACTATGTATACCCGAGACAGGCGGGAGACCCAGTACTTC | CASSLTMYTRDRRETQYF
TRBJ1-1 | - | once | TRBV7-9 | TGTGCCAGCTCTGGCAGGGAGCGGACTGAAGCTTTCTTT | CASSGRERTEAFF
TRBJ1-6 | - | - | TRBV6-1 | TGTGCCAGCAGTGGACAGTTAGGACCCTATAATTCACCCCTCCACTTT | CASSGQLGPYNSPLHF
TRBJ2-3 | TRBD2 | once | TRBV7-9 | TGTGCCAGCAGCTTAGGCGGGGACTACACAGATACGCAGTATTTT | CASSLGGDYTDTQYF
TRBJ1-1 | - | - | TRBV18 | TGTGCCAGCTCACCGCTAGGCGGGGAAAACACTGAAGCTTTCTTT | CASSPLGGENTEAFF
TRBJ2-1 | TRBD2 | - | TRBV13 | TGTGCCAGCAGCTCGGGGGGAGAGCAGTTCTTC | CASSSGGEQFF
TRBJ2-1 | TRBD1 | - | TRBV19 | TGTGCCAGTAGTGCTCTCCTGGGGACAGGTGTGACCAATGAGCAGTTCTTC | CASSALLGTGVTNEQFF
TRBJ1-2 | TRBD1 | - | TRBV27 | TGTGCCAGCAGTTTAAGGACAGGGTCTAACTATGGCTACACCTTC | CASSLRTGSNYGYTF
TRBJ2-7 | - | - | TRBV7-2 | TGTGCCAGCGGCAGGAGAAGCTCCTACGAGCAGTACTTC | CASGRRSSYEQYF
TRBJ1-1 | - | - | TRBV27 | TGTGCCAGCAGCCGAGGACCCATGAACACTGAAGCTTTCTTT | CASSRGPMNTEAFF
TRBJ1-5 | - | - | TRBV7-9 | TGTGCCAGCAGCTTAGGGCGGGTTGGGAATCAGCCCCAGCATTTT | CASSLGRVGNQPQHF
TRBJ2-1 | TRBD1 | - | TRBV15 | TGTGCCACCAGCAGCCGACAGGGCTACTACAATGAGCAGTTCTTC | CATSSRQGYYNEQFF
TRBJ2-1 | TRBD2 | once | TRBV5-1 | TGCGCCAGCAGCTTCGCTAGCGGGTTGTACAATGAGCAGTTCTTC | CASSFASGLYNEQFF
TRBJ1-1 | TRBD1 | once | TRBV11-2 | TGTGCCAGCACCACTACAGGGGGCACTGAAGCTTTCTTT | CASTTTGGTEAFF
TRBJ2-5 | - | - | TRBV2 | TGTGCCAGCAGTGAAAACTGGGTTCGTCCGTACTTC | CASSENWVRPYF
TRBJ1-1 | TRBD1 | - | TRBV18 | TGTGCCAGCTCAAAGGACAGGGGACTCATGAACACTGAAGCTTTCTTT | CASSKDRGLMNTEAFF
TRBJ2-5 | TRBD1 | - | TRBV15 | TGTGCCACCAGCAGAGATCTAGGAGCGACAGGGGGAGAGACCCAGTACTTC | CATSRDLGATGGETQYF